Reported below is one T cell receptor beta chain. Its antigen remains unknown. The sample belongs to a study of CD8+ T cells in alopecia areata. Findings of the study overall: Normal skin's resident alphabeta T cells are also sequenced in scalp samples.

After isolation, RNA underwent reverse transcription to generate cDNA as the sequencing template. Some clones are missing from TCRdb's copy, which holds only in-frame ones; the method was immunoSEQ multiplex PCR. The profile covers 180,000 or so clones, with roughly 60% appearing a single time and 1.5% to 2% taken by the ten largest. The origin of this receptor is a human donor with alopecia areata. Sequences were derived from CD4+ T cells sorted from blood, sampled at week 0.

The chain's CDR3 is CASSRGLAGAEQYF. The CDR3 nucleotides read TGTGCCAGCAGCCGGGGACTAGCGGGGGCCGAGCAGTACTTC. The chain uses TRBV6-5 and TRBJ2-7; TRBD2 agrees at 14 bases. The CDR3 runs 14 residues. Trimming took 6 bases from V and 6 from J; bases not matched to a gene: 4. Germline V gene lookup returns CDR1 MNHEY and CDR2 SVGAGI.